The TCR beta chain under discussion was sequenced for a study of early T cells in non-severe SARS-CoV-2 infection. Study at large: Sequencing used unsorted whole-blood bulk RNA, so chains lack pairing. Study findings and constraints: Comparison of clonotypes with VDJdb favored anti-spike CD8 responses while missing private and CD4 specificities.

The protocol attached unique molecular identifiers to individual cDNA molecules. TCRdb analysed the 5' RACE reads with MiXCR anew, one entry per CDR3 protein. The sample carries about 61,000 distinct CDR3 sequences, under 14% recorded once. Regarding this clonotype: What it binds is not known.

The CDR3 runs 13 residues. Trimming cost V 4 bases and J 5 bases, with 11 bases left between them. The rearrangement links TRBV12-3 or TRBV12-4 to TRBJ1-2; the D is unclear. The sequenced material came from whole blood. The sequence was obtained from an adult who was a healthcare worker with PCR-confirmed SARS-CoV-2 infection or an uninfected control (not recorded which). The CDR3 protein is CASSSAVGYGYTF. CDR3 DNA sequence: TGTGCCAGCAGTTCAGCTGTGGGGTATGGCTACACCTTC.